This T cell receptor (beta chain) came from a study of a mutant IDH1 vaccine in newly diagnosed glioma. Time point in this sample: week 5, during vaccination. Vaccinated patients received 300 ug of mutant IDH1 20-mer peptide per dose, with topical imiquimod. Germline V gene sequence: CDR1 MNHNS, CDR2 SASEGT. The CDR3 covers 15 residues. J gave up 5 bases and V 6 bases, and 9 bases lay outside the gene matches. This clone was counted only a few times. What it binds is unknown. TCRdb's table, derived via immunoSEQ multiplex PCR, lists solely in-frame clones and lacks some. The table lists about 30,000 clones, approximately 80% of them singletons.

This TCR was recovered from a young man with glioma. Sequences were derived from PBMCs, sampled from a glioma patient whose treatment included an IDH1 peptide vaccine. V and J are TRBV6-1 and TRBJ1-4, with 7 bases that match TRBD1. CDR3 sequence: CASRKRGQGNEKLFF. DNA for the CDR3: TGTGCCAGCAGGAAAAGGGGGCAGGGGAATGAAAAACTGTTTTTT.